The rows below give T cell receptor beta chains drawn from one sample of a study of CD8+ T cells in alopecia areata. The assay was immunoSEQ multiplex PCR, and TCRdb's table has in-frame clones only and misses some. Of fewer than 250,000 clones in the sample, about 60% are singletons; the top ten hold more than 0.4%. Material: CD4+ T cells sorted from blood, obtained at week 0. The receptors stem from a human donor with alopecia areata. Each CDR3 is given with its conserved first and last residue. Each record gives: D gene, J gene, clone size, V gene, CDR3 DNA, CDR3 protein. D genes are given only for firm matches. Only some rows state a clone size, as once, few, many or a class for expanded clones.

d_gene: -
j_gene: TRBJ2-1
abundance: -
v_gene: TRBV5-1
CDR3nt: TGCGCCAGCAGCTTGGGGGACTCGGGCCATGAGCAGTTCTTC
CDR3aa: CASSLGDSGHEQFF

d_gene: -
j_gene: TRBJ2-1
abundance: many
v_gene: TRBV7-3
CDR3nt: TGTGCCAGCAGCCCAGGCTATAACAATGAGCAGTTCTTC
CDR3aa: CASSPGYNNEQFF

d_gene: TRBD1
j_gene: TRBJ1-2
abundance: once
v_gene: TRBV30
CDR3nt: TGTGCCTGGAGCCGGGACAGGGGACAGGAAGGTTATGGCTACACCTTC
CDR3aa: CAWSRDRGQEGYGYTF

d_gene: -
j_gene: TRBJ2-3
abundance: -
v_gene: TRBV29-1
CDR3nt: TGCAGCGCTAAGGGCAGGACCACAGATACGCAGTATTTT
CDR3aa: CSAKGRTTDTQYF

d_gene: -
j_gene: TRBJ1-5
abundance: -
v_gene: TRBV19
CDR3nt: TGTGCCAGTGTTCCTAGGACGGTTTTAAAACGTCAGCCCCAGCATTTT
CDR3aa: CASVPRTVLKRQPQHF

d_gene: -
j_gene: TRBJ2-1
abundance: -
v_gene: TRBV7-2
CDR3nt: TGTGCCAGCAGCAAGAAGCCGGGCGATGAGCAGTTCTTC
CDR3aa: CASSKKPGDEQFF

d_gene: -
j_gene: TRBJ2-2
abundance: -
v_gene: TRBV11-1
CDR3nt: TGTGCCAGCAGCGCGAGACAGGGGAGGGACGGGGAGCTGTTTTTT
CDR3aa: CASSARQGRDGELFF

d_gene: TRBD2
j_gene: TRBJ2-1
abundance: -
v_gene: TRBV29-1
CDR3nt: TGCAGCGTTCAAAGACTAGCGGGGATCAATGAGCAGTTCTTC
CDR3aa: CSVQRLAGINEQFF

d_gene: -
j_gene: TRBJ2-7
abundance: many
v_gene: TRBV10-3
CDR3nt: TGTGCCATCAGTGAGTCGAAGGACGGGGCTGGAGAGCAGTACTTC
CDR3aa: CAISESKDGAGEQYF

d_gene: -
j_gene: TRBJ2-7
abundance: -
v_gene: TRBV6-5
CDR3nt: TGTGCCAGCAATAAACAGGGTCCCTACGAGCAGTACTTC
CDR3aa: CASNKQGPYEQYF

d_gene: -
j_gene: TRBJ2-5
abundance: few
v_gene: TRBV5-4
CDR3nt: TGTGCCAGCAGCGTTGGGACAGCGGGCGAGACCCAGTACTTC
CDR3aa: CASSVGTAGETQYF

d_gene: -
j_gene: TRBJ2-7
abundance: many
v_gene: TRBV5-5
CDR3nt: TGTGCCAGCAGCTTCCGGGACTTAGCCTACGAGCAGTACTTC
CDR3aa: CASSFRDLAYEQYF

d_gene: TRBD1
j_gene: TRBJ2-7
abundance: -
v_gene: TRBV7-9
CDR3nt: TGTGCCAGCAGCTCGACAGGGGGTTCCTACGAGCAGTACTTC
CDR3aa: CASSSTGGSYEQYF

d_gene: -
j_gene: TRBJ1-1
abundance: -
v_gene: TRBV7-9
CDR3nt: TGTGCCAGCAGCTTAGTGCCGGGACTCACTGAAGCTTTCTTT
CDR3aa: CASSLVPGLTEAFF

d_gene: TRBD1
j_gene: TRBJ2-7
abundance: few
v_gene: TRBV2
CDR3nt: TGTGCCAGCAGTGAAGATGACAGGGTTTACTTCGGGCAGTACTTC
CDR3aa: CASSEDDRVYFGQYF

d_gene: -
j_gene: TRBJ2-3
abundance: -
v_gene: TRBV30
CDR3nt: TGTGCCTGCCGCATCGCAGATACGCAGTATTTT
CDR3aa: CACRIADTQYF

d_gene: TRBD1
j_gene: TRBJ2-2
abundance: -
v_gene: TRBV29-1
CDR3nt: TGCAGCGTTCTAACAGGGGTCAACACCGGGGAGCTGTTTTTT
CDR3aa: CSVLTGVNTGELFF

d_gene: -
j_gene: TRBJ1-4
abundance: -
v_gene: TRBV27
CDR3nt: TGTGCCAGCAGTTTTGCAGGGTTAGCGGAAAAACTGTTTTTT
CDR3aa: CASSFAGLAEKLFF

d_gene: TRBD1
j_gene: TRBJ2-7
abundance: -
v_gene: TRBV6-5
CDR3nt: TGTGCCAGCAGCACTCAGGGGGCTCGCCGCCACGAGCAGTACTTC
CDR3aa: CASSTQGARRHEQYF

d_gene: -
j_gene: TRBJ1-1
abundance: -
v_gene: TRBV7-6
CDR3nt: TGTGCCAGCAGCTTAGTTGCGGGTAACACTGAAGCTTTCTTT
CDR3aa: CASSLVAGNTEAFF

d_gene: TRBD2
j_gene: TRBJ2-7
abundance: -
v_gene: TRBV6-5
CDR3nt: TGTGCCAGCAGTCCCCCCGGGACTAGCTCCTACGAGCAGTACTTC
CDR3aa: CASSPPGTSSYEQYF

d_gene: -
j_gene: TRBJ2-7
abundance: few
v_gene: TRBV29-1
CDR3nt: TGCAGCGTACAGGGATTTGTATCCTACGAGCAGTACTTC
CDR3aa: CSVQGFVSYEQYF

d_gene: -
j_gene: TRBJ1-5
abundance: -
v_gene: TRBV30
CDR3nt: TGTGCCTGGAGTGCTCCCGGGCCCTATCACCCCCAGCATTTT
CDR3aa: CAWSAPGPYHPQHF

d_gene: -
j_gene: TRBJ1-5
abundance: -
v_gene: TRBV27
CDR3nt: TGTGCCAGCAGCCTAGGGAGCAATCAGCCCCAGCATTTT
CDR3aa: CASSLGSNQPQHF

d_gene: TRBD1
j_gene: TRBJ1-6
abundance: -
v_gene: TRBV10-3
CDR3nt: TGTGCCATCAGTGAGTTAGGGGGCGGCTATAATTCACCCCTCCACTTT
CDR3aa: CAISELGGGYNSPLHF

d_gene: -
j_gene: TRBJ2-5
abundance: -
v_gene: TRBV20-1
CDR3nt: TGCAGTGCCCAGAGACAAGAGACCCAGTACTTC
CDR3aa: CSAQRQETQYF

d_gene: TRBD1
j_gene: TRBJ1-1
abundance: -
v_gene: TRBV7-8
CDR3nt: TGTGCCAGCAGCTCCGGAGGGACAGGGAAGACTGAAGCTTTCTTT
CDR3aa: CASSSGGTGKTEAFF

d_gene: -
j_gene: TRBJ2-5
abundance: -
v_gene: TRBV15
CDR3nt: TGTGCCACCAGCAAAGATGGCAGGCAAGAGACCCAGTACTTC
CDR3aa: CATSKDGRQETQYF

d_gene: -
j_gene: TRBJ1-1
abundance: -
v_gene: TRBV5-6
CDR3nt: TGTGCCAGCAGCTCAGGGGACACTGAAGCTTTCTTT
CDR3aa: CASSSGDTEAFF

d_gene: TRBD1
j_gene: TRBJ1-2
abundance: few
v_gene: TRBV7-9
CDR3nt: TGTGCCAGCAGCACGACAGGGGGCTATGGCTACACCTTC
CDR3aa: CASSTTGGYGYTF

d_gene: -
j_gene: TRBJ1-5
abundance: few
v_gene: TRBV6-6
CDR3nt: TGTGCCAGCACTGGGACCCTTAGGGACAATCAGCCCCAGCATTTT
CDR3aa: CASTGTLRDNQPQHF

d_gene: -
j_gene: TRBJ2-1
abundance: few
v_gene: TRBV30
CDR3nt: TGTGCCTGGAGTGTTCGCTCCTACAATGAGCAGTTCTTC
CDR3aa: CAWSVRSYNEQFF

d_gene: TRBD1
j_gene: TRBJ1-2
abundance: -
v_gene: TRBV2
CDR3nt: TGTGCCAGCAGTAACGAGGGGGCTGGGTATGGCTACACCTTC
CDR3aa: CASSNEGAGYGYTF

d_gene: TRBD2
j_gene: TRBJ2-1
abundance: once
v_gene: TRBV2
CDR3nt: TGTGCCAGCACCAAAGGGACTAGCGCCTACAATGAGCAGTTCTTC
CDR3aa: CASTKGTSAYNEQFF

d_gene: TRBD1
j_gene: TRBJ1-5
abundance: -
v_gene: TRBV27
CDR3nt: TGTGCCAGCAGTTTAGCAGGGGGACGCAATCAGCCCCAGCATTTT
CDR3aa: CASSLAGGRNQPQHF

d_gene: -
j_gene: TRBJ1-6
abundance: few
v_gene: TRBV6-5
CDR3nt: TGTGCCAGCAGTCCATTGGGGGATTCACCCCTCCACTTT
CDR3aa: CASSPLGDSPLHF

d_gene: -
j_gene: TRBJ2-6
abundance: once
v_gene: TRBV4-2
CDR3nt: TGTGCCAGCAGCCAAGGGGTACGGGCCGACATTGGGGCCAACGTCCTGACTTTC
CDR3aa: CASSQGVRADIGANVLTF

d_gene: -
j_gene: TRBJ2-5
abundance: -
v_gene: TRBV20-1
CDR3nt: TGCAGTGCTAGCAAGCGTGGGACCCAGTACTTC
CDR3aa: CSASKRGTQYF

d_gene: TRBD1
j_gene: TRBJ1-2
abundance: -
v_gene: TRBV15
CDR3nt: TGTGCCACCAGCAACCGAGTACAGGGGGCGGGTGGCTACACCTTC
CDR3aa: CATSNRVQGAGGYTF

d_gene: -
j_gene: TRBJ2-6
abundance: once
v_gene: TRBV4-1
CDR3nt: TGCGCCAGCAGCCATGCAGGACGGGTGAATGGGGCCAACGTCCTGACTTTC
CDR3aa: CASSHAGRVNGANVLTF

d_gene: -
j_gene: TRBJ1-2
abundance: -
v_gene: TRBV18
CDR3nt: TGTGCCAGCTCACCCCAGGGGTTCGATGGCTACACCTTC
CDR3aa: CASSPQGFDGYTF

d_gene: -
j_gene: TRBJ1-1
abundance: -
v_gene: TRBV29-1
CDR3nt: TGCAGCGTTGTGGGTCGGAGCATGAACACTGAAGCTTTCTTT
CDR3aa: CSVVGRSMNTEAFF

d_gene: -
j_gene: TRBJ2-7
abundance: few
v_gene: TRBV14
CDR3nt: TGTGCCAGCAGCCAAGTTGAGCAGTACTTC
CDR3aa: CASSQVEQYF

d_gene: -
j_gene: TRBJ2-2
abundance: few
v_gene: TRBV5-4
CDR3nt: TGTGCCAGCAGCCTGGCCGATACCCGCACCGGGGAGCTGTTTTTT
CDR3aa: CASSLADTRTGELFF

d_gene: -
j_gene: TRBJ2-7
abundance: few
v_gene: TRBV14
CDR3nt: TGTGCCAGCAGGTCCCAGGGTGGGACCTCCTACGAGCAGTACTTC
CDR3aa: CASRSQGGTSYEQYF